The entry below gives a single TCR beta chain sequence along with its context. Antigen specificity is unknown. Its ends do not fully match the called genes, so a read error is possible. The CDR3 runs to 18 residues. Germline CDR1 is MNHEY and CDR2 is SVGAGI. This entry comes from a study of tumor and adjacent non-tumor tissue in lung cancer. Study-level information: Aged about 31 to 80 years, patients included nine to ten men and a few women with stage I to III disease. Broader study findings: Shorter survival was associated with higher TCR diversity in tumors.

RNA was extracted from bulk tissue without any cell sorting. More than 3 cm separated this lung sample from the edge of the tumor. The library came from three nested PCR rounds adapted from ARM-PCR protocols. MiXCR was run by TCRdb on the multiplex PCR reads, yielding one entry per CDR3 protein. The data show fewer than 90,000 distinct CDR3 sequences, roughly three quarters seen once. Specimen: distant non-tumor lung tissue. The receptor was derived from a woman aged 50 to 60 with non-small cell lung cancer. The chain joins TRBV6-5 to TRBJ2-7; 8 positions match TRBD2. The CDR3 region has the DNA TGTGCCAGTAGTTACGCGACCCCTGTACTAGCGGCCCTCTACGAGCAGTACTTC. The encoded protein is CASSYATPVLAALYEQYF.